This TCR beta chain was observed in a study of T cell repertoires in cytomegalovirus infection. This clonotype has a handful of counts. Its cognate antigen is unknown. CDR3 length: 12 amino acids. Germline CDR1 and CDR2: SGHVS and FNYEAQ. V was trimmed by 4 bases and J by 10 bases, leaving 13 bases between them. TCRdb processed the reads anew with MiXCR; each CDR3 protein has one entry. The sample lists 7,500 to 9,500 distinct CDR3 sequences, around 59% occurring once. Study-level points and caveats: HLA-C-restricted CMV clonotypes gave the most frequent clonotype in two of eight donors.

This sequence joins TRBV7-6 and TRBJ1-1; tentatively, D is TRBD1 (6 bases). Sequenced material: PBMCs, sequenced either directly or after in vitro stimulation (not recorded which). The receptor was derived from a human donor in good health (CMV status not recorded). Some clones in this sample may be carry-over from other donors' samples. The CDR3 loop is CASSSIQGVAFF. In DNA form, the CDR3 reads TGTGCCAGCAGCTCAATACAGGGAGTAGCTTTCTTT.